This T cell receptor (beta chain) stems from a study of CXCR3-negative and CXCR3-positive naive CD8 T cells. General study findings and limits: Naive cells that were CXCR3-positive had more hydrophobic TRB CDR3s (compared with CXCR3-negative naive cells).

The libraries of TRB cDNA were constructed through 5' RACE using UMI labels. Following a re-call of the 5' RACE reads, TCRdb has one entry per CDR3 protein and lacks DNA. This sample's table reports under 85,000 distinct CDR3 sequences. The germline V gene encodes CDR1 MDHEN and CDR2 SYDVKM. There are 14 residues in the CDR3. About this clonotype itself: Antigen: not known.

This receptor was identified in a human donor in good health. Some clones in this sample may be carry-over from other donors' samples. The chain links TRBV28 to TRBJ2-5. Material: naive CXCR3+ CD8+ T cells from blood. Documented subset: CD45RO-CCR7+CD27+CD95- naive CD8+ T cells expressing CXCR3 (TNR3+). CDR3 loop: CASSFQLEEETQYF.